Below, 24 T cell receptor beta chains from the same sample are listed, as sequenced in a study of blood T cell repertoires in COVID-19 (TCRdb year 2020). The library was generated by the immunoSEQ multiplex PCR assay. The table was pulled from immuneACCESS by TCRdb, which kept in-frame rearrangements only. Such tables lose some clones; where checked, under half of the loss comes from unresolved V genes, and the rest has no known cause. The sample table lists about 260,000 clones, about nine tenths of them with a count of one. Approximately 2.6% of the sample comes from the top ten. The sample taken for sequencing was peripheral blood. These receptors all come from a person under 30 with COVID-19, enrolled during active disease.

The chain combines TRBV6-5 with TRBJ2-5; the D gene is possibly TRBD1 (7 bases). The germline gives CDR1 MNHEY, CDR2 SVGAGI. The CDR3 runs 15 residues. Trimming cost V 1 base and J 7 bases, with 16 bases left between them. CDR3 protein: CASSYFHRGGGTQYF. CDR3 DNA: TGTGCCAGCAGTTACTTCCACAGGGGAGGTGGGACCCAGTACTTC.

The V gene is TRBV10-3, the J gene TRBJ2-7, with TRBD2 as a possible D gene (6 bases). V lost 2 bases and J lost 5, with 22 bases in between. Germline V gene sequence: CDR1 ENHRY, CDR2 SYGVKD. The CDR3 totals 17 residues. CDR3 DNA sequence: TGTGCCATCAGTGAGGGGTCGTACTGGGTGGAGGGGCACGAGCAGTACTTC. Protein product: CAISEGSYWVEGHEQYF.

This chain joins TRBV10-3 and TRBJ2-7; a possible D gene is TRBD2 (6 bases). This CDR3 contains 13 residues. Looked up from germline, CDR1 is ENHRY and CDR2 is SYGVKD. Trimming stripped 11 bases from V and 4 bases from J, with 18 bases between. The CDR3 reads CAVLTRLGYEQYF. The CDR3 DNA is TGTGCCGTCTTGACTAGATTAGGGTACGAGCAGTACTTC.

This clone has a single count. CDR3 DNA sequence: TGTGCCAGTAGCCTACCGGGACAGGGTGGTTCACCCCTCCACTTT. Amino acids: CASSLPGQGGSPLHF. The V call is TRBV19, the J call TRBJ1-6, with 9 bases aligning to TRBD1. From germline, CDR1 is LNHDA and CDR2 SQIVND (reference sequence). The V segment lost 6 bases and the J segment 9 bases; nucleotides outside the gene matches: 9. The CDR3 sequence is 15 residues long.

This chain links TRBV5-1 with TRBJ2-3; TRBD1 agrees at 7 bases. This CDR3 comprises 14 residues. J gave up 2 bases and V 2 bases, and 2 bases lay outside the gene matches. Germline assignment: CDR1 SGHRS and CDR2 YFSETQ. The chain's CDR3 is CASSLGQDTDTQYF. In nucleotides, the CDR3 is TGCGCCAGCAGCTTAGGACAGGACACAGATACGCAGTATTTT.

This clone has a single count. The chain has TRBV4-3 and TRBJ2-5, with unresolved D. The CDR3 extends over 15 amino acids. V was clipped by 2 bases and J by 4 bases, with 14 bases between them. Germline V CDR1 and CDR2: LGHNA, YSLEER. CDR3: CASSQTPQNRETQYF. CDR3 in DNA: TGCGCCAGCAGCCAAACCCCGCAGAATCGAGAGACCCAGTACTTC.

J is TRBJ2-7 and V is TRBV5-1, with 7 bases aligning to TRBD1. The CDR3 is 16 residues long. The V segment lost 6 bases and the J segment 3 bases; nucleotides outside the gene matches: 15. Germline CDR1 and CDR2: SGHRS and YFSETQ. The CDR3, as DNA: TGCGCCAGCACCGAATTACCGGGACAGCAGAACTACGAGCAGTACTTC. Residues: CASTELPGQQNYEQYF. The full variable domain, with the rest looked up from reference TRBV5-1 and TRBJ2-7, is KAGVTQTPRYLIKTRGQQVTLSCSPISGHRSVSWYQQTPGQGLQFLFEYFSETQRNKGNFPGRFSGRQFSNSRSEMNVSTLELGDSALYLCASTELPGQQNYEQYFGPGTRLTVT.

V gene TRBV9 combines with J gene TRBJ2-2, with a possible D match to TRBD2 (5 bases). There are 15 residues in the CDR3. Germline CDR1 SGDLS, CDR2 YYNGEE. Trimming cost V 1 base and J 0 bases, with 7 bases left between them. The CDR3 sequence is CASSVSSTNTGELFF. In nucleotides, the CDR3 is TGTGCCAGCAGCGTATCTAGCACGAACACCGGGGAGCTGTTTTTT.

The chain is built from TRBV27 and TRBJ2-4; D gene uncertain. The germline gives CDR1 MNHEY, CDR2 SMNVEV (reference sequence). Trimming removed 5 bases from V and 2 bases from J, with 16 bases in between. The CDR3 spans 16 residues. The CDR3 DNA sequence: TGTGCCAGCAGTCCCCTGACTGATACTTCCAAAAACATTCAGTACTTC. Translated, it gives CASSPLTDTSKNIQYF.

CDR3 in DNA: TGTGCCAGCTCACCTGACAGGGGGACCGGGGAGCTGTTTTTT. The encoded protein is CASSPDRGTGELFF. The J gene is TRBJ2-2, the V gene TRBV18; 9 bases are a match to TRBD1. The germline gives CDR1 KGHSH, CDR2 LQKENI. CDR3 size: 14 residues. V lost 3 bases, J lost 5 bases, and 1 base stayed unmatched.

The V and J genes are TRBV28 and TRBJ2-5, with D possibly being TRBD2 (5 bases). This CDR3 spans 13 amino acids. From germline, CDR1 is MDHEN and CDR2 SYDVKM. V lost 7 bases and J 2 bases, leaving 11 bases between the germline ends. CDR3 in DNA: TGTGCCAGCATCACTAGGCCTCAAGAGACCCAGTACTTC. This sequence encodes CASITRPQETQYF.

The rearrangement joins TRBV7-2 to TRBJ2-5, with 10 bases matching TRBD1. V was clipped by 2 bases and J by 3 bases; unmatched bases: 3. The CDR3 is 15 residues long. Germline CDR1 is SGHTA and CDR2 is FQGNSA. The CDR3 sequence: CASSLMGTGEETQYF. CDR3 nucleotide sequence: TGTGCCAGCAGCTTAATGGGGACAGGGGAAGAGACCCAGTACTTC.

The rearrangement joins TRBV2 to TRBJ2-7; D uncertain. The CDR3 contains 15 residues. In germline, CDR1 is SNHLY, CDR2 FYNNEI. V dropped 2 bases and J dropped 2 bases, with 13 bases sitting between them. The CDR3 region has the DNA TGTGCCAGCAGTGAATACTTGTCCCTTACCTACGAGCAGTACTTC. Translated, it gives CASSEYLSLTYEQYF.

The chain has TRBV6-1 and TRBJ2-5; D gene ambiguous. Germline assignment: CDR1 MNHNS and CDR2 SASEGT. V was cut by 2 bases and J by 5 bases, with 6 bases left in between. The CDR3 runs to 12 residues. The CDR3 region has the DNA TGTGCCAGCAGTGAATTAGTGGAGACCCAGTACTTC. Translated, it gives CASSELVETQYF.

The V call is TRBV5-8, the J call TRBJ1-4, with 9 bases lining up with TRBD1. CDR3 length: 15 residues. Per the germline V gene, CDR1 is SGHTS and CDR2 is YDEGEE. V lost 0 bases to trimming and J lost 7 bases; unmatched junction nucleotides: 4. Written as DNA, the CDR3 is TGTGCCAGCAGCTTGGCCGGGACAGGGCGTGAAAAACTGTTTTTT. Amino acids: CASSLAGTGREKLFF.

V is TRBV14 and J is TRBJ1-2, with 9 bases lining up with TRBD1. This CDR3 is built from 13 residues. Germline lookup yields CDR1 SGHDN and CDR2 FVKESK. Trimming at V came to 4 bases and at J to 5 bases, leaving 2 bases not matched to a gene. The CDR3 bases are TGTGCCAGCAGCCCCGGACAGGGGTATGGCTACACCTTC. It is translated as CASSPGQGYGYTF.

The chain combines TRBV27 with TRBJ1-4, with D maybe TRBD1 (5 bases). This CDR3 has 16 amino acids. Between the trimmed V and J ends, which lost 6 bases and 0 bases, there was a span of 14 bases. Germline lookup yields CDR1 MNHEY and CDR2 SMNVEV (reference sequence). CDR3 region: CASRLTAGATNEKLFF. The CDR3 region has the DNA TGTGCCAGCAGATTAACGGCGGGGGCAACTAATGAAAAACTGTTTTTT.

The chain couples TRBV4-1 to TRBJ1-1; possible D gene TRBD1, 5 bases. The CDR3 extends over 15 amino acids. The germline V gene has CDR1 MGHRA and CDR2 YSYEKL. The V end was cut by 3 bases, the J end by 1 base, with 12 bases between. The CDR3 protein is CASSQMETANTEAFF. CDR3 nucleotides: TGCGCCAGCAGCCAGATGGAGACAGCGAACACTGAAGCTTTCTTT.

CDR3: CASAGTVNTEAFF. CDR3 sequence (DNA): TGTGCTAGTGCCGGGACAGTGAACACTGAAGCTTTCTTT. This sequence joins TRBV12-5 and TRBJ1-1; 7 nucleotides match TRBD1. The CDR3 has 13 amino acids. Germline V gene sequence: CDR1 LGHNT, CDR2 FRNRAP. V shed 7 bases, J shed 0 bases, and the junction held 2 bases outside the gene matches.

This chain uses TRBV28 with TRBJ1-2, with 7 bases lining up with TRBD1. This CDR3 has 16 amino acids. Trimming at V came to 6 bases and at J to 2 bases, leaving 12 bases not matched to a gene. The germline CDR1 and CDR2 sequences are MDHEN and SYDVKM. The CDR3 loop reads CASSQGGQNRNYGYTF. The CDR3 bases are TGTGCCAGCAGCCAAGGGGGCCAGAACCGGAACTATGGCTACACCTTC.

The chain combines TRBV18 with TRBJ2-2; TRBD2 might be the D (7 bases). CDR1 and CDR2 from the germline V gene are KGHSH and LQKENI. The CDR3 spans 14 residues. The V gene lost 2 bases and the J gene lost 15 bases, with 19 bases spanning the gap. DNA for the CDR3: TGTGCCAGCTCACCATTGGGGGGGACATCGTGCTTGTTTTTT. Its translation: CASSPLGGTSCLFF.

The chain joins TRBV4-1 to TRBJ2-1; TRBD2 matches 11 bases. The germline CDR1 and CDR2 sequences are MGHRA and YSYEKL. V lost 2 bases to trimming and J lost 3 bases; unmatched junction nucleotides: 12. The CDR3 extends over 19 amino acids. CDR3 in DNA: TGCGCCAGCAGCCAACCTCCGGGACTAGCGGCCTCCCTCTACAATGAGCAGTTCTTC. It translates to CASSQPPGLAASLYNEQFF.

The chain recombines TRBV28 with TRBJ2-7, with D perhaps TRBD1 (6 bases). V lost 6 bases and J lost 6, with 21 bases in between. The CDR3 consists of 15 residues. Germline V gene sequence: CDR1 MDHEN, CDR2 SYDVKM. This CDR3 reads CASRLFGTPSREQYF. The CDR3 nucleotides are TGTGCCAGCAGACTATTCGGGACACCGTCCCGCGAGCAGTACTTC.

The rearrangement links TRBV6-2 or TRBV6-3 to TRBJ1-2, with D perhaps matching TRBD1 (6 bases). Deletions cut 0 bases from V and 4 bases from J, with 15 bases between. Germline values: CDR1 MNHEY, CDR2 SVGEGT. CDR3 size: 16 residues. CDR3 DNA: TGTGCCAGCAGTTACTCGAGGCAGGGGCGCGGCTATGGCTACACCTTC. Translated, it gives CASSYSRQGRGYGYTF.